This paragraph covers one TCR beta chain sequence. Profiled with immunoSEQ multiplex PCR; TCRdb holds only in-frame clones, not every one. The repertoire consists of under 150,000 clones, with 85% to 95% occurring once and the leading ten covering approximately 4%. These data belong to a study of control samples from healthy donors and cancer patients. Germline V gene sequence: CDR1 LGHDT, CDR2 YNNKEL (reference sequence). The length of the CDR3 is 13 residues. Between the trimmed V and J ends, which lost 10 bases and 3 bases, there was a span of 13 bases. The chain combines TRBV3-1 (or the pseudogene TRBV3-2) with TRBJ1-5; TRBD1 might be the D (5 bases). The sequenced sample consisted of blood. This sequence originates from a man aged 30-40 years in good health. The CDR3 region is CATSGGVNQPQHF. In DNA form, the CDR3 reads TGTGCCACGAGCGGAGGGGTCAATCAGCCCCAGCATTTT.